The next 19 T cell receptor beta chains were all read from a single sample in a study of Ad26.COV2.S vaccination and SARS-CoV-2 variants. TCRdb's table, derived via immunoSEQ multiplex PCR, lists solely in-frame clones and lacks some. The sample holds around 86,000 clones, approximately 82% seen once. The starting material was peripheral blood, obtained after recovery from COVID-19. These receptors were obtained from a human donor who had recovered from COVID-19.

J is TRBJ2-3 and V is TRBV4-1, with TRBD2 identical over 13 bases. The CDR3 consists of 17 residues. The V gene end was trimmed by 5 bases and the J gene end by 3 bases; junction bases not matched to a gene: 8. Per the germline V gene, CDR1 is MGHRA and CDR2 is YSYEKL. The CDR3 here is CASSSGLAGLGTDTQYF. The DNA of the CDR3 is TGCGCCAGCAGCTCGGGACTAGCGGGACTTGGGACAGATACGCAGTATTTT.

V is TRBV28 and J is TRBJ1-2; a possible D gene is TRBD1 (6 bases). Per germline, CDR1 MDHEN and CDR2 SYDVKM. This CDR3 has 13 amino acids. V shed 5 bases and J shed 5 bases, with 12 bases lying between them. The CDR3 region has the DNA TGTGCCAGCAGTATACAACAGGGTTATGGCTACACCTTC. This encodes CASSIQQGYGYTF.

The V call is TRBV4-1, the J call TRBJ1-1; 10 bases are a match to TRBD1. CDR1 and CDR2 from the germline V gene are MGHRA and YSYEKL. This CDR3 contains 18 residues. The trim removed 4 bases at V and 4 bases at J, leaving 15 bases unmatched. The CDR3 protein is CASSPTGTGEVVRTEAFF. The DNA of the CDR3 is TGCGCCAGCAGCCCGACCGGGACAGGGGAGGTGGTACGCACTGAAGCTTTCTTT.

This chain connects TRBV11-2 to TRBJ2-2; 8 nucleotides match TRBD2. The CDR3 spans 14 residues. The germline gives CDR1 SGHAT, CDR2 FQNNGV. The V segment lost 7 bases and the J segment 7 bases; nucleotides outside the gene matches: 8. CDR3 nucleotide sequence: TGTGCCAGCACCTCCGGGGGGGAACACGGGGAGCTGTTTTTT. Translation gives CASTSGGEHGELFF.

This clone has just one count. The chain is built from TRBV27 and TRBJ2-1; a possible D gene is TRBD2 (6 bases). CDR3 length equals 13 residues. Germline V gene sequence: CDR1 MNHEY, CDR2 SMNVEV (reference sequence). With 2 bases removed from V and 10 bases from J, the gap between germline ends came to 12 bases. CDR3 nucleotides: TGTGCCAGCAGTTTAAGGAGGGTTAGGGAGCAGTTCTTC. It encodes CASSLRRVREQFF.

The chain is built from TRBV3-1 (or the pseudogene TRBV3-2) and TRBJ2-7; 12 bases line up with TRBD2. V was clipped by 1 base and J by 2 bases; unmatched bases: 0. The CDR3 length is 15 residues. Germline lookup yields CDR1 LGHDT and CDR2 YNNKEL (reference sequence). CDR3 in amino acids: CASSQGTSGTYEQYF. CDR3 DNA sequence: TGTGCCAGCAGCCAAGGGACTAGCGGGACCTACGAGCAGTACTTC.

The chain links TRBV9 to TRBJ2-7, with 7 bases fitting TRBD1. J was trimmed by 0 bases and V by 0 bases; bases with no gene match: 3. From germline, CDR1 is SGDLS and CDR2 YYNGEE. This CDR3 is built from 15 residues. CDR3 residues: CASSVATGISYEQYF. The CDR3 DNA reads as TGTGCCAGCAGCGTAGCGACAGGGATCTCCTACGAGCAGTACTTC. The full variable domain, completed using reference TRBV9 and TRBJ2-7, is DSGVTQTPKHLITATGQRVTLRCSPRSGDLSVYWYQQSLDQGLQFLIQYYNGEERAKGNILERFSAQQFPDLHSELNLSSLELGDSALYFCASSVATGISYEQYFGPGTRLTVT.

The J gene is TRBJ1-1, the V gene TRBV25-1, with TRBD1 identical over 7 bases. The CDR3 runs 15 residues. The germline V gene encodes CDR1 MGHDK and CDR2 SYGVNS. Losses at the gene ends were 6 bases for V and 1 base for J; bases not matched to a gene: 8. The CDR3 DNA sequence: TGTGCCAGCAGAAGACAGGGAATGGGGAACACTGAAGCTTTCTTT. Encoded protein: CASRRQGMGNTEAFF.

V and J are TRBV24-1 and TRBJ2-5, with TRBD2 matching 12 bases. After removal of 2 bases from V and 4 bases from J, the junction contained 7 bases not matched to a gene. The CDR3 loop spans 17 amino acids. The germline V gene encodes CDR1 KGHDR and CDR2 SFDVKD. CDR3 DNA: TGTGCCACCAGTGATTCAACGGCTAGCGGGAGGGGAGAGACCCAGTACTTC. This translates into CATSDSTASGRGETQYF.

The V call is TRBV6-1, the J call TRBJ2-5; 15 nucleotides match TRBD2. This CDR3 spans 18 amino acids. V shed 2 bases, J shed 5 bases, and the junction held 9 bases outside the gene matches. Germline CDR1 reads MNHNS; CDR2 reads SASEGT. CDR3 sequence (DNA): TGTGCCAGCAGTGAAACACCGGGACTAGCGGGAGGCCGGGAGACCCAGTACTTC. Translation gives CASSETPGLAGGRETQYF.

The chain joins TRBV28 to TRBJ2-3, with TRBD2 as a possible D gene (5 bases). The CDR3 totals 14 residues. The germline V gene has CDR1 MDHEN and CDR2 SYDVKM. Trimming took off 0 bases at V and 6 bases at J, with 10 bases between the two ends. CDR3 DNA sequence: TGTGCCAGCAGTTTATGGTCGGGATTCGATACGCAGTATTTT. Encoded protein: CASSLWSGFDTQYF.

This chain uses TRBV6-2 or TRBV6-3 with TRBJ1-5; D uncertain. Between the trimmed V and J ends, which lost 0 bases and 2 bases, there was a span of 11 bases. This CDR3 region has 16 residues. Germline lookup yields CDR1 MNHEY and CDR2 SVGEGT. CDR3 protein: CASSYSTGVGNQPQHF. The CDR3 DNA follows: TGTGCCAGCAGTTACTCGACCGGGGTCGGCAATCAGCCCCAGCATTTT.

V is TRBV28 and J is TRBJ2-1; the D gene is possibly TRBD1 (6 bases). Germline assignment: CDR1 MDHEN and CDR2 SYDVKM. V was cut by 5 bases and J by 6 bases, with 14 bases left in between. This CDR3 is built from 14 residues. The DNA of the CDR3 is TGTGCCAGCAGTGCCCTTTTGGACAGCAATGAGCAGTTCTTC. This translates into CASSALLDSNEQFF. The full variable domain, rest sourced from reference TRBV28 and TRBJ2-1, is DVKVTQSSRYLVKRTGEKVFLECVQDMDHENMFWYRQDPGLGLRLIYFSYDVKMKEKGDIPEGYSVSREKKERFSLILESASTNQTSMYLCASSALLDSNEQFFGPGTRLTVL.

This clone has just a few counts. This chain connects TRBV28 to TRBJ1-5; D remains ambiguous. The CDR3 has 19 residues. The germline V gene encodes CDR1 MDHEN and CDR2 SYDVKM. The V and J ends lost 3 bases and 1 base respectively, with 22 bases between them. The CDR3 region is CASSFTLYRTSLSNQPQHF. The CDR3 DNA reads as TGTGCCAGCAGTTTTACCCTCTATAGGACCTCTCTGAGCAATCAGCCCCAGCATTTT.

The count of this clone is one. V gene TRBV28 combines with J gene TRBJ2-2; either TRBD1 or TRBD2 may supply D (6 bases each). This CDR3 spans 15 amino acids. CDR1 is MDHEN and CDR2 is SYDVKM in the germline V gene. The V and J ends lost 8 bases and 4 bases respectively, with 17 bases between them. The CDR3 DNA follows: TGTGCCAGCTTTCTCGGGGGCCACTTCACCGGGGAGCTGTTTTTT. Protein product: CASFLGGHFTGELFF.

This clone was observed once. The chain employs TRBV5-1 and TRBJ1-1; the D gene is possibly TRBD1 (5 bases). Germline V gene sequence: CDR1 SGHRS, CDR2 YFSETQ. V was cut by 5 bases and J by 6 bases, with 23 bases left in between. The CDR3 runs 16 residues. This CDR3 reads CASRLHEGKGMAEAFF. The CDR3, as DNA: TGCGCCAGCAGGTTGCACGAGGGAAAGGGGATGGCTGAAGCTTTCTTT.

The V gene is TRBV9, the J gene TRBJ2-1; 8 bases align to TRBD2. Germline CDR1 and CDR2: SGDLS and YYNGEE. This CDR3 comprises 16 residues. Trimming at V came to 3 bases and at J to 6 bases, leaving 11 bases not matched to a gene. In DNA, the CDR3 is TGTGCCAGCAGCGCGCCTGGAACTAGCGGAATCAATGAGCAGTTCTTC. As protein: CASSAPGTSGINEQFF.

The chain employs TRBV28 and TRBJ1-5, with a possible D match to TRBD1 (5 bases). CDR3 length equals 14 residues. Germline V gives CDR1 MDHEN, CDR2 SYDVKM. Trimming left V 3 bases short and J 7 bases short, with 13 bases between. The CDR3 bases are TGTGCCAGCAGTTTCGGGGGAAATGGCCAGCCCCAGCATTTT. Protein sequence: CASSFGGNGQPQHF.

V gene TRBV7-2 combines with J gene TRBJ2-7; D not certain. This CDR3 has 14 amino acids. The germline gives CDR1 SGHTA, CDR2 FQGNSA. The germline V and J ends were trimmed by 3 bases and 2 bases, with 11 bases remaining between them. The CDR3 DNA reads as TGTGCCAGCAGCTTTTATGGAGTCCCCTACGAGCAGTACTTC. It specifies CASSFYGVPYEQYF.